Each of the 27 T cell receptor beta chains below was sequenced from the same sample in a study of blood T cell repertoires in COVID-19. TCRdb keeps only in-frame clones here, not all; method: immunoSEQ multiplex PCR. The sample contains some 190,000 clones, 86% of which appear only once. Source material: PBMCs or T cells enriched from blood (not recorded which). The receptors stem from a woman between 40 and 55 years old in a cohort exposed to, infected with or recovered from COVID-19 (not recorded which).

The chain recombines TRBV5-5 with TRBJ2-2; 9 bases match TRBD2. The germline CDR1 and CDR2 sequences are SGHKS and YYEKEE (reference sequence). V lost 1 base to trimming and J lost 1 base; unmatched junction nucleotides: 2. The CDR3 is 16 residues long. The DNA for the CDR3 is TGTGCCAGCAGCTTGTATAGCGGGGGGAACACCGGGGAGCTGTTTTTT. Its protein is CASSLYSGGNTGELFF. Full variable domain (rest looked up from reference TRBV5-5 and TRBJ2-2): DAGVTQSPTHLIKTRGQQVTLRCSPISGHKSVSWYQQVLGQGPQFIFQYYEKEERGRGNFPDRFSARQFPNYSSELNVNALLLGDSALYLCASSLYSGGNTGELFFGEGSRLTVL.

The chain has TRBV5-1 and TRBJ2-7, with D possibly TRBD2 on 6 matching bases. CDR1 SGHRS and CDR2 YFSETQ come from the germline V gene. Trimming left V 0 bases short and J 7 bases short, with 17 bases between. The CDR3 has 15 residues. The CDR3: CASSLVGLLTEEQYF. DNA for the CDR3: TGCGCCAGCAGCTTGGTGGGACTGCTAACGGAGGAGCAGTACTTC.

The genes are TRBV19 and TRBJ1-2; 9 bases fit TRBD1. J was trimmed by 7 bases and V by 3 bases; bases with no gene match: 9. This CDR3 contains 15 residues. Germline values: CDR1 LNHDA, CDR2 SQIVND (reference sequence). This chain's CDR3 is CASSIWTGAARGYTF. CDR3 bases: TGTGCCAGTAGTATCTGGACAGGGGCTGCTCGTGGCTACACCTTC.

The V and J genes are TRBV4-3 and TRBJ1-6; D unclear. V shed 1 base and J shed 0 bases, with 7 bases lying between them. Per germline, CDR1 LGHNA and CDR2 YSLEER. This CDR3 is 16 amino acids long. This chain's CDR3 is CASSQVRSSYNSPLHF. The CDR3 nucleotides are TGCGCCAGCAGCCAAGTCCGGAGCTCCTATAATTCACCCCTCCACTTT.

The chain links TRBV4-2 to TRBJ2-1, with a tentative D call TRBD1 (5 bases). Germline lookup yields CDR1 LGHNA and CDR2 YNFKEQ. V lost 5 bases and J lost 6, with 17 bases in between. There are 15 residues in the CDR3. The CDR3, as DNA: TGTGCCAGCAGCGAAAGTAGGGGCGGCTTCAATGAGCAGTTCTTC. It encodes CASSESRGGFNEQFF.

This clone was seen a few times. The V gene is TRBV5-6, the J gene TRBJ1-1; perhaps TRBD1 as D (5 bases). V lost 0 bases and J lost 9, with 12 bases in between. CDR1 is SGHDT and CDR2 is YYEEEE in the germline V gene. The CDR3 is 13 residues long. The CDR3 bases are TGTGCCAGCAGCTTGGGCAGGGTGGATAAAGCTTTCTTT. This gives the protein CASSLGRVDKAFF.

CDR3 region: CASSLISGSSGEQYF. The CDR3 DNA is TGCGCCAGCAGCTTGATTAGCGGGAGCTCGGGCGAGCAGTACTTC. This chain links TRBV5-1 with TRBJ2-7; 9 positions match TRBD2. The ends lost 1 base at V and 6 bases at J; junction bases unmatched: 8. CDR1 and CDR2 (germline): SGHRS, YFSETQ. There are 15 residues in the CDR3.

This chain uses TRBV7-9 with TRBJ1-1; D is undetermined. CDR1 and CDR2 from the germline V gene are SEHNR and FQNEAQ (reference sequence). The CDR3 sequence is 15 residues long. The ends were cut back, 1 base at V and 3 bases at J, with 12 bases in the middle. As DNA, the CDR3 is TGTGCCAGCAGCTTAGGTCGGGGTTTGGACACTGAAGCTTTCTTT. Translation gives CASSLGRGLDTEAFF.

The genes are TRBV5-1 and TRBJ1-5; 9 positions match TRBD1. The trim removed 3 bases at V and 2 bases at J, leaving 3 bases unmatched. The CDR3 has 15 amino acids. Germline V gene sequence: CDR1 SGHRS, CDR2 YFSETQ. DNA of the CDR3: TGCGCCAGCAGCTGGACAGGGGCGGGCAATCAGCCCCAGCATTTT. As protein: CASSWTGAGNQPQHF.

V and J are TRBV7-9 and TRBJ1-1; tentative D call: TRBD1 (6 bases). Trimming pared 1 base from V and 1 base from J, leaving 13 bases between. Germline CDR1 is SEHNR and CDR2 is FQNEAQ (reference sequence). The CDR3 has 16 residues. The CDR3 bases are TGTGCCAGCAGCTTAGGCCGGGGGGCGCCGAACACTGAAGCTTTCTTT. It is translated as CASSLGRGAPNTEAFF.

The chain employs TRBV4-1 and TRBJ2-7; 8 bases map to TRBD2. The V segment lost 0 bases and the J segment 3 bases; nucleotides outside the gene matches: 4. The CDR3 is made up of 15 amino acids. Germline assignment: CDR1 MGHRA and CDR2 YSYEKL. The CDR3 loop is CASSQESGGVYEQYF. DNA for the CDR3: TGCGCCAGCAGCCAAGAGTCCGGGGGGGTCTACGAGCAGTACTTC.

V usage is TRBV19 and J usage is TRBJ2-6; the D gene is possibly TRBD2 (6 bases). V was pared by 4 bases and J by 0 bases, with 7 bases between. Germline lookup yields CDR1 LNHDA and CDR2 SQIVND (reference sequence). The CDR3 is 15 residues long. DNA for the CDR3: TGTGCCAGTAGTAAGCGGGCCTCTGGGGCCAACGTCCTGACTTTC. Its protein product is CASSKRASGANVLTF.

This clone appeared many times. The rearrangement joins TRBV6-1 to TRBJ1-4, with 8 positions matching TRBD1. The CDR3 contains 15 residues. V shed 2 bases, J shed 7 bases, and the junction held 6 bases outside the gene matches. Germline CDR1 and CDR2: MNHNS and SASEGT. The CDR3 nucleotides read TGTGCCAGCAGTGAACAGGGGGCTGGGAGTGAAAAACTGTTTTTT. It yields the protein CASSEQGAGSEKLFF.

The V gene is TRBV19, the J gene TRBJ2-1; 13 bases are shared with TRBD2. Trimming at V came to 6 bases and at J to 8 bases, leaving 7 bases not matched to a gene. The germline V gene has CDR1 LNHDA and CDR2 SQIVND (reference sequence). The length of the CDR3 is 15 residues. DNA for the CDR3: TGTGCCAGTAGGCCACTAGCGGGAGGGCACTATGAGCAGTTCTTC. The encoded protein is CASRPLAGGHYEQFF.

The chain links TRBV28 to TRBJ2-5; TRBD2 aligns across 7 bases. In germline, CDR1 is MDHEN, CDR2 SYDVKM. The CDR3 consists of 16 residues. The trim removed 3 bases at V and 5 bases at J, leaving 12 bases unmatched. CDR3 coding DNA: TGTGCCAGCAGTTTCCAACGACTAGCCCGTGGGGAGACCCAGTACTTC. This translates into CASSFQRLARGETQYF.

CDR3 in DNA: TGTGCCAGCAGTTACTCTGTGACACCAAACTATGGCTACACCTTC. It yields the protein CASSYSVTPNYGYTF. The chain uses TRBV6-5 and TRBJ1-2, with no clear D. The CDR3 contains 15 residues. Germline V gives CDR1 MNHEY, CDR2 SVGAGI. Trimming removed 0 bases from V and 2 bases from J, with 10 bases in between.

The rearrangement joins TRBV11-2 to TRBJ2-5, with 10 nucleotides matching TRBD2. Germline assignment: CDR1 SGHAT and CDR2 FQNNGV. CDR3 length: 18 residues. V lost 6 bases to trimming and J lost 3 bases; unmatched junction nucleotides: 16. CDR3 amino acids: CASSSEGTSVKGEETQYF. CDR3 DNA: TGTGCCAGCAGTTCGGAGGGGACTAGCGTAAAAGGAGAAGAGACCCAGTACTTC.

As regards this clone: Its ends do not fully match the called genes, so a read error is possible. As DNA, the CDR3 is TGTGCCAGCCGTTTTCCGGGGTCATACAATGAGCAGTTCTTC. It translates to CASRFPGSYNEQFF. The J gene is TRBJ2-1, the V gene TRBV27; the D gene is possibly TRBD2 (5 bases). The CDR3 runs 14 residues. The germline V gene encodes CDR1 MNHEY and CDR2 SMNVEV (reference sequence).

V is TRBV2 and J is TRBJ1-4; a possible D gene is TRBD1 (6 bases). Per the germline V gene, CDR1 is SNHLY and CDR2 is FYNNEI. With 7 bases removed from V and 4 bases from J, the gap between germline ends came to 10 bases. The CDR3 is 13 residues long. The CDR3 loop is CASIDRLNEKLFF. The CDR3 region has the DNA TGTGCCAGCATTGACAGGCTTAATGAAAAACTGTTTTTT.

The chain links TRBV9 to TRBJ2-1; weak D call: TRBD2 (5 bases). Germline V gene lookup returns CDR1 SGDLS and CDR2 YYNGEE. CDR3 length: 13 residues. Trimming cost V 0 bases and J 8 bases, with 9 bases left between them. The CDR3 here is CASSVVLGDEQFF. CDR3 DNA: TGTGCCAGCAGCGTAGTGCTGGGAGATGAGCAGTTCTTC.

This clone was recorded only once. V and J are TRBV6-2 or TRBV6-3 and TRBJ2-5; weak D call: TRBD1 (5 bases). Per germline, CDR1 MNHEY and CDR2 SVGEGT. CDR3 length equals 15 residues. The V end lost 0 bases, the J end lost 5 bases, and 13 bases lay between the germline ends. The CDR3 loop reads CASSYSLTVRETQYF. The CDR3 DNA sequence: TGTGCCAGCAGTTACTCGCTGACAGTCAGGGAGACCCAGTACTTC.

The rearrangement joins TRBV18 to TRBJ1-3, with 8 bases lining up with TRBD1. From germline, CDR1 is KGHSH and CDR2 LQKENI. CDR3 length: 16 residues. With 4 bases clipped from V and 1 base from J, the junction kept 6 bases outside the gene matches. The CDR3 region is CASSLGQAFSGNTIYF. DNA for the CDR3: TGTGCCAGCTCACTGGGACAGGCCTTTTCTGGAAACACCATATATTTT. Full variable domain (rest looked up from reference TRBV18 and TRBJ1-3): NAGVMQNPRHLVRRRGQEARLRCSPMKGHSHVYWYRQLPEEGLKFMVYLQKENIIDESGMPKERFSAEFPKEGPSILRIQQVVRGDSAAYFCASSLGQAFSGNTIYFGEGSWLTVV.

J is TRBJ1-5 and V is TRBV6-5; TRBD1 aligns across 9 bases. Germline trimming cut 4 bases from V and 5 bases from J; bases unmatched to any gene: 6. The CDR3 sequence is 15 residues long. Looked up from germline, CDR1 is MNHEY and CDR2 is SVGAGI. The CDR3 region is CASSSPGQGHQPQHF. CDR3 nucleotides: TGTGCCAGCAGTTCTCCGGGACAGGGCCATCAGCCCCAGCATTTT.

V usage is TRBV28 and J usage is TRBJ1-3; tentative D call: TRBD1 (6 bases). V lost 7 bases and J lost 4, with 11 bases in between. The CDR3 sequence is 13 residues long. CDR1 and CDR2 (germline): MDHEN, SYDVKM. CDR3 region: CASNTGQGNTIYF. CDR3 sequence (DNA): TGTGCCAGCAATACGGGACAAGGAAACACCATATATTTT.

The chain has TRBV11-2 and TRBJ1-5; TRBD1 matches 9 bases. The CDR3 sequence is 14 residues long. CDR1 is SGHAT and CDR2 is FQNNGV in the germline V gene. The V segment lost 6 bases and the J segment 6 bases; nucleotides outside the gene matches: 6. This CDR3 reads CASSEGQGVQPQHF. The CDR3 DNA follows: TGTGCCAGCAGTGAGGGACAGGGAGTTCAGCCCCAGCATTTT. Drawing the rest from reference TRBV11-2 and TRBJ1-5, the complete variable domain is EAGVAQSPRYKIIEKRQSVAFWCNPISGHATLYWYQQILGQGPKLLIQFQNNGVVDDSQLPKDRFSAERLKGVDSTLKIQPAKLEDSAVYLCASSEGQGVQPQHFGDGTRLSIL.

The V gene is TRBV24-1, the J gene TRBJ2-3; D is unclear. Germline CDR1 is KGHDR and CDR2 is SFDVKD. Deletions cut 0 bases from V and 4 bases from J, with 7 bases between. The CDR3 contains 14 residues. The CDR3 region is CATSDLSTPDTQYF. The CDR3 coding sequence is TGTGCCACCAGTGATTTGTCGACACCAGATACGCAGTATTTT.

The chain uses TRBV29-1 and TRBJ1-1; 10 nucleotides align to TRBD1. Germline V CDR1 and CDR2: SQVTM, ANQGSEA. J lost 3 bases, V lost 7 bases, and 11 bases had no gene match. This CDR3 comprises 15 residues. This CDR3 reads CSALDRGRKDTEAFF. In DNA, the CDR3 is TGCAGCGCCCTCGACAGGGGGCGGAAGGACACTGAAGCTTTCTTT.